This T cell receptor beta chain was captured in a study of T cell responses to AZD1222 COVID-19 vaccine. Measured with immunoSEQ multiplex PCR; TCRdb has only the in-frame clones, and not every one. In the table there are 100,000 or so clones, roughly nine tenths of which are singletons. Concerning this clone itself: As yet, its antigen is unknown.

The CDR3 length is 16 residues. J was trimmed by 0 bases and V by 5 bases; bases with no gene match: 4. The V gene's germline CDR1 is SGHAT and CDR2 FQNNGV. Study-wide points: A rise in Spike-specific TCR breadth and depth followed two AZD1222 doses. Clonal diversity was possibly underestimated, and the donors were mostly white British, with more females. No day 14 peak samples; only post-peak repertoires were characterized.

The J gene is TRBJ1-3, the V gene TRBV11-2; 10 positions agree with TRBD1. This TCR was recovered from an adult in good health. This sample comprised peripheral blood, obtained on day 0 of AZD1222 vaccination. CDR3 in amino acids: CASSARQGASGNTIYF. CDR3 nucleotides: TGTGCCAGCAGCGCCCGACAGGGGGCCTCTGGAAACACCATATATTTT. The complete variable domain, with remaining parts taken from reference TRBV11-2 and TRBJ1-3, reads EAGVAQSPRYKIIEKRQSVAFWCNPISGHATLYWYQQILGQGPKLLIQFQNNGVVDDSQLPKDRFSAERLKGVDSTLKIQPAKLEDSAVYLCASSARQGASGNTIYFGEGSWLTVV.